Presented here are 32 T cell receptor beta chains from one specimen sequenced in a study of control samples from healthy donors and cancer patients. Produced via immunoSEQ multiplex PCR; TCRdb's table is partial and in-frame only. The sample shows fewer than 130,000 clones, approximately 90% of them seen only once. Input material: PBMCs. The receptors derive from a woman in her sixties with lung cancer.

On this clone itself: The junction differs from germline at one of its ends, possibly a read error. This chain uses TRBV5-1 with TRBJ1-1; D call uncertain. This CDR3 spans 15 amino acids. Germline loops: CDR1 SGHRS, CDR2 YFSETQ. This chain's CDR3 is CASSLSDQGVLLLSF. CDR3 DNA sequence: TGCGCCAGCAGCCTTTCGGACCAAGGTGTCCTCCTCTTGAGCTTT.

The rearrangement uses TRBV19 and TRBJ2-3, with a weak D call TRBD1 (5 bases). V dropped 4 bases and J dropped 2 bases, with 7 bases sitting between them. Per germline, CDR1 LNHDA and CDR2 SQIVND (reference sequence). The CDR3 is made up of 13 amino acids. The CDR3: CASSRQTTDTQYF. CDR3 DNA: TGTGCCAGTAGTAGACAGACCACAGATACGCAGTATTTT.

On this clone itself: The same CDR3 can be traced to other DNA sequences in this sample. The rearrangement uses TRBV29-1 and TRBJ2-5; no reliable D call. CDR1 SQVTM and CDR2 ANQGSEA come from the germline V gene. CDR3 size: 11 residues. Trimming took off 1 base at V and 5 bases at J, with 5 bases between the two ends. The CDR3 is CSVEVGETQYF. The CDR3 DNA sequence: TGCAGCGTTGAAGTGGGCGAGACCCAGTACTTC.

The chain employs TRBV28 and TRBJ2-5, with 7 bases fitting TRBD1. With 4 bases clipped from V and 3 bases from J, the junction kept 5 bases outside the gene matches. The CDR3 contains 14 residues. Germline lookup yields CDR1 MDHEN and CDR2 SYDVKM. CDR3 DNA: TGTGCCAGCAGTTCAGCCGGGACAGAAGAGACCCAGTACTTC. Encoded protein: CASSSAGTEETQYF. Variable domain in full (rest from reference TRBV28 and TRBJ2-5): DVKVTQSSRYLVKRTGEKVFLECVQDMDHENMFWYRQDPGLGLRLIYFSYDVKMKEKGDIPEGYSVSREKKERFSLILESASTNQTSMYLCASSSAGTEETQYFGPGTRLLVL.

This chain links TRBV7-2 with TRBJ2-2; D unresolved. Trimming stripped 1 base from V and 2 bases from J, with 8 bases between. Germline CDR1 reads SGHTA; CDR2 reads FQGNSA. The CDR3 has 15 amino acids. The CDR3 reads CASSLGTGNTGELFF. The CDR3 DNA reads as TGTGCCAGCAGCTTAGGGACCGGTAACACCGGGGAGCTGTTTTTT.

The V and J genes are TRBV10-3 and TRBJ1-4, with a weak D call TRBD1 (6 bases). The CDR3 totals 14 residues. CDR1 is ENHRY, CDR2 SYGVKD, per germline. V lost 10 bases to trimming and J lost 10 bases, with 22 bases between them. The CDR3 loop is CATNIAGDDGKLFF. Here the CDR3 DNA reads TGTGCCACGAACATTGCAGGGGACGACGGAAAACTGTTTTTT.

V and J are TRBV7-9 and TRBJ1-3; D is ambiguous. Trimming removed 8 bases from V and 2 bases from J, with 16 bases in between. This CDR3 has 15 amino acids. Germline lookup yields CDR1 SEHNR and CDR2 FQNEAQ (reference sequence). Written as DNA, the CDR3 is TGTGCCAGCGGAGGCAGAACCGCGACTGGAAACACCATATATTTT. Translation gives CASGGRTATGNTIYF.

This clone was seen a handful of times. The CDR3 loop is CASSPTGRTNEKLFF. In DNA form, the CDR3 reads TGTGCCAGCAGTCCCACAGGGCGGACTAATGAAAAACTGTTTTTT. This sequence joins TRBV28 and TRBJ1-4; a possible D gene is TRBD1 (6 bases). Between the trimmed V and J ends, which lost 5 bases and 2 bases, there was a span of 12 bases. Germline CDR1 and CDR2: MDHEN and SYDVKM. The CDR3 contains 15 residues.

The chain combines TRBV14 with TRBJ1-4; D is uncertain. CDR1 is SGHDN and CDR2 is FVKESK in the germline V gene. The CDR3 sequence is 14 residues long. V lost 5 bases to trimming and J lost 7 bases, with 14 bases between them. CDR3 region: CASSVTHKAEKLFF. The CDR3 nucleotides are TGTGCCAGCAGCGTCACACACAAGGCTGAAAAACTGTTTTTT.

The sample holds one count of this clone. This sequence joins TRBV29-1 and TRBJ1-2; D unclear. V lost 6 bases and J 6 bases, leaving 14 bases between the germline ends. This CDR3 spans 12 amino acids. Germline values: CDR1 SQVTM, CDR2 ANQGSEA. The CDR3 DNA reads TGCAGCGTGGGCGGGGATTCGGATGGCTACACCTTC. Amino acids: CSVGGDSDGYTF.

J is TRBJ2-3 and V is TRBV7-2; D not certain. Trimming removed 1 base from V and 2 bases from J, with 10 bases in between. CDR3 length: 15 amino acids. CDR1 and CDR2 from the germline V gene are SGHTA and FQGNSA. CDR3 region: CASSLGFPDTDTQYF. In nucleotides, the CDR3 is TGTGCCAGCAGCTTAGGATTCCCGGACACAGATACGCAGTATTTT.

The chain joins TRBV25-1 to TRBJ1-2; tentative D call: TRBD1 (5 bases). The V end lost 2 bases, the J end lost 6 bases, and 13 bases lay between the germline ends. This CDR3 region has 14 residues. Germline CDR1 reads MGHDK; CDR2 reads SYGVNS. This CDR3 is CASSEQGPRNGYTF. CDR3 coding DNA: TGTGCCAGCAGTGAACAGGGTCCTAGGAATGGCTACACCTTC.

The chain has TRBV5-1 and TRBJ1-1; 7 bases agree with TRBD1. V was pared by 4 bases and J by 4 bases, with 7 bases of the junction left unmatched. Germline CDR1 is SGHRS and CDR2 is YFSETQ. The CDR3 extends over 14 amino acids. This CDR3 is CASSRDSRGTEAFF. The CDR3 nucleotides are TGCGCCAGCAGCCGGGACAGTAGGGGCACTGAAGCTTTCTTT.

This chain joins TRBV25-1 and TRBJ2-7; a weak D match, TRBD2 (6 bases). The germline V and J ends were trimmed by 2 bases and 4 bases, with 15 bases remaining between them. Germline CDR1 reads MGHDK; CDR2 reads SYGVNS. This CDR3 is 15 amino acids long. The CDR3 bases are TGTGCCAGCAGTGAAGGAGGAGGGAATGTTTACGAGCAGTACTTC. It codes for CASSEGGGNVYEQYF.

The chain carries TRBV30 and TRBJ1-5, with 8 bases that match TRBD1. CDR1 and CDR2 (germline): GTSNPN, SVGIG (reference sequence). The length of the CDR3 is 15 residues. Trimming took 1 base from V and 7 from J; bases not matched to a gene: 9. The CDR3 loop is CAWSEGQGANQPQHF. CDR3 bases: TGTGCCTGGAGTGAGGGTCAGGGGGCTAACCAGCCCCAGCATTTT.

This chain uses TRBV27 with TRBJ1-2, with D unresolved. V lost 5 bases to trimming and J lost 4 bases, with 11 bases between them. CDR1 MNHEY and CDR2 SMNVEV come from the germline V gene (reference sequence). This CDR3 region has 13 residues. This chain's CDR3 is CASSDTARYGYTF. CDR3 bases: TGTGCCAGCAGTGACACCGCTCGCTATGGCTACACCTTC.

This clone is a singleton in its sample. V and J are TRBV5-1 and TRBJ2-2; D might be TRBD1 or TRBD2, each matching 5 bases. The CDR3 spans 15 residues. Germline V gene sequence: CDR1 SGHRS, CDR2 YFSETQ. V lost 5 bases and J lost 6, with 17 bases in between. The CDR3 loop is CASRDFLRGAGELFF. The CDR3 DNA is TGCGCCAGCAGGGACTTCTTAAGGGGCGCCGGGGAGCTGTTTTTT.

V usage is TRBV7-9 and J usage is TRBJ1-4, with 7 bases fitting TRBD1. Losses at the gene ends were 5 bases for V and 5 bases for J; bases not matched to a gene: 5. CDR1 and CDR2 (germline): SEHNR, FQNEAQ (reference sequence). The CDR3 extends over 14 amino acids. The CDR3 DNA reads TGTGCCAGCAGCCTGGGACAGATAAATGAAAAACTGTTTTTT. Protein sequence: CASSLGQINEKLFF. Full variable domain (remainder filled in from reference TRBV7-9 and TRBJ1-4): DTGVSQNPRHKITKRGQNVTFRCDPISEHNRLYWYRQTLGQGPEFLTYFQNEAQLEKSRLLSDRFSAERPKGSFSTLEIQRTEQGDSAMYLCASSLGQINEKLFFGSGTQLSVL.

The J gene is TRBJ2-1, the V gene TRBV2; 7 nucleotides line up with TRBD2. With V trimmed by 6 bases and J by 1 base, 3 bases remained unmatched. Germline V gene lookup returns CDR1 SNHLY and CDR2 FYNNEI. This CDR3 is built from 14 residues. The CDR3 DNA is TGTGCCAGCAGGCGGGAGAGGTCCTACAATGAGCAGTTCTTC. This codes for CASRRERSYNEQFF. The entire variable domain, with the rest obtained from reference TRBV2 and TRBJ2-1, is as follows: EPEVTQTPSHQVTQMGQEVILRCVPISNHLYFYWYRQILGQKVEFLVSFYNNEISEKSEIFDDQFSVERPDGSNFTLKIRSTKLEDSAMYFCASRRERSYNEQFFGPGTRLTVL.

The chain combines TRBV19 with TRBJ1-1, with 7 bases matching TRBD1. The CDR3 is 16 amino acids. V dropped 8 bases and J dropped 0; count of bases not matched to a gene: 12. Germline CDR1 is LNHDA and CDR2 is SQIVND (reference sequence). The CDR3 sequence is CASVRQGRRMNTEAFF. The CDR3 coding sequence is TGTGCCAGTGTGAGACAGGGACGACGCATGAACACTGAAGCTTTCTTT.

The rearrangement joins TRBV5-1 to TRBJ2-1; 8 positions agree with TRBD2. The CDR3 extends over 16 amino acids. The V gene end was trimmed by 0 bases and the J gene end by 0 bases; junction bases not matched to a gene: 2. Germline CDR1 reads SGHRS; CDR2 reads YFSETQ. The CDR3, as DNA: TGCGCCAGCAGCTTGGAAAGCGGGAGCTCCTACAATGAGCAGTTCTTC. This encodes CASSLESGSSYNEQFF.

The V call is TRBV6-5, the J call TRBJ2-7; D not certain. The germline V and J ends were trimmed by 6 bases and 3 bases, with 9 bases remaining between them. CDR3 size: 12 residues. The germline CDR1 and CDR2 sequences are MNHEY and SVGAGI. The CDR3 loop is CASSSDGYEQYF. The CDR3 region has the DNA TGTGCCAGCAGCTCGGACGGCTACGAGCAGTACTTC.

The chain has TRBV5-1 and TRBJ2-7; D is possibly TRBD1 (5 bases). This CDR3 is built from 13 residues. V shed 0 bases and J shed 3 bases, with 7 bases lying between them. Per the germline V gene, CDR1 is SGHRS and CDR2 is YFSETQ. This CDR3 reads CASSLDQGYEQYF. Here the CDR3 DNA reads TGCGCCAGCAGCTTGGATCAGGGCTACGAGCAGTACTTC.

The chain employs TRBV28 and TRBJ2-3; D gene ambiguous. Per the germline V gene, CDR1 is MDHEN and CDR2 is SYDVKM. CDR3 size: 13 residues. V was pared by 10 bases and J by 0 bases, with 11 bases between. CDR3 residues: CATGPGSTDTQYF. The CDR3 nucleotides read TGTGCCACCGGACCTGGCAGCACAGATACGCAGTATTTT.

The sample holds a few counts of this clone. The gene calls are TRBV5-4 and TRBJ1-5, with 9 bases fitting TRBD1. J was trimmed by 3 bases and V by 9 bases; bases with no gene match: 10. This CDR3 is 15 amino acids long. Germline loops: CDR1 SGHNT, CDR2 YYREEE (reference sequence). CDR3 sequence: CATSPGTGNNQPQHF. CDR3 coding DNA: TGTGCCACCTCCCCAGGGACAGGGAACAATCAGCCCCAGCATTTT.

The CDR3 region is CASITPSPGTPSDYGYTF. CDR3 in DNA: TGTGCCAGCATTACACCTAGCCCCGGGACCCCCTCGGACTATGGCTACACCTTC. J is TRBJ1-2 and V is TRBV28, with D perhaps matching TRBD1 (5 bases). Trimming removed 7 bases from V and 3 bases from J, with 27 bases in between. Per the germline V gene, CDR1 is MDHEN and CDR2 is SYDVKM. The length of the CDR3 is 18 residues.

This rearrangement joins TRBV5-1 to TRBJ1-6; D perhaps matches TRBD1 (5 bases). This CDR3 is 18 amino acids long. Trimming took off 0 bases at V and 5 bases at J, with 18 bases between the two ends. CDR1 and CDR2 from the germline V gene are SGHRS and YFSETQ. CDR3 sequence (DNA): TGCGCCAGCAGCTTGGATCTAGCGACAGTGGGGAATAATTCACCCCTCCACTTT. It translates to CASSLDLATVGNNSPLHF.

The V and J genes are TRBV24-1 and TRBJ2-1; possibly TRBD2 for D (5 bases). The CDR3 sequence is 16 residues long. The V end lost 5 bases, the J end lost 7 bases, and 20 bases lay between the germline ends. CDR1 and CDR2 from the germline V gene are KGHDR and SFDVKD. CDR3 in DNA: TGTGCCACCAGTGGAGGGATTTCCCTCCTACAAAATGAGCAGTTCTTC. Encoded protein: CATSGGISLLQNEQFF.

The DNA for the CDR3 is TGCGCCAGCAGCTTGACCCGGACAGCTGTCTATGGCTACACCTTC. Amino acid sequence: CASSLTRTAVYGYTF. The gene calls are TRBV5-1 and TRBJ1-2, with D possibly matching TRBD1 (6 bases). V lost 1 base and J lost 4, with 14 bases in between. Germline-derived CDR1 and CDR2 are SGHRS and YFSETQ. CDR3 size: 15 residues.

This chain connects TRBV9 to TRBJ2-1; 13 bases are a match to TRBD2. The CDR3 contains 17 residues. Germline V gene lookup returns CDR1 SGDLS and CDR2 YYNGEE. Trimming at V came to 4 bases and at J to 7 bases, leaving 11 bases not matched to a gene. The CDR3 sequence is CASSPGLAGVIGNEQFF. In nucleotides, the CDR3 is TGTGCCAGCAGCCCCGGACTAGCGGGAGTAATTGGGAATGAGCAGTTCTTC.

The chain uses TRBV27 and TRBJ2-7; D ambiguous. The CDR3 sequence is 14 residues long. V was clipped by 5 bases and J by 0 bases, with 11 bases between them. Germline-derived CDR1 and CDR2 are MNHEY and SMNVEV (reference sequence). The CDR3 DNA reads TGTGCCAGCAGTCCGCGGACGGGCTCCTACGAGCAGTACTTC. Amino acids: CASSPRTGSYEQYF.

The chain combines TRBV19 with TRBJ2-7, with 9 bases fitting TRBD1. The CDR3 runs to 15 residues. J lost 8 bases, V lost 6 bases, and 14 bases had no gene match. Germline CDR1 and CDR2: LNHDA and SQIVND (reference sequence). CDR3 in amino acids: CASRERVGQGLQQYF. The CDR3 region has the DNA TGTGCCAGTAGGGAAAGGGTTGGACAGGGGTTGCAGCAGTACTTC.